This T cell receptor (beta chain) was sequenced in a study of T cell repertoires in chronic hepatitis B (dated by TCRdb to 2018 to 2020). CDR1 and CDR2, per the germline V gene, are SGHDT and YYEEEE. The CDR3 measures 16 amino acids from cysteine to phenylalanine. The retained sequence is limited to the CDR3, 48 bases, with the frame set at the first base. V loses 4 bases of germline sequence and J loses 5 bases, and the interval between the two ends is 21 bases. Libraries were constructed by the immunoSEQ multiplex PCR assay. TCRdb retrieved this table from immuneACCESS and kept in-frame rearrangements only. Not all clones are present; in checked studies, unresolved V genes account for under half, and no reason is known for the remainder. The sample table contains about 480 clones; only one count was recorded for roughly 81% of them. The ten largest clones capture roughly 14% of the sample. Concerning this clone: Base qualities are not recorded, but no much larger clone differs from it by a single base.

Material for sequencing was HBV polymerase (pol387) epitope-specific CD8+ T cells from PBMCs. Recombination linked TRBV5-6 to TRBJ1-2; the D region possibly corresponds to TRBD1 (6 bases align). The receptor's source is a human donor with chronic hepatitis B virus infection. Here is the DNA: TGTGCCAGCAGCCGAGGCTGGGACACCCATGGTTATGGCTACACCTTC. Translated, this gives CASSRGWDTHGYGYTF.